The 30 T cell receptor beta chains below come from one sample, sequenced in a study of cytomegalovirus exposure and HLA in healthy donors. PCR was performed using 60 Vbeta and 13 Jbeta primers. Sequencing was performed with immunoSEQ multiplex PCR; in TCRdb, only in-frame clones are kept and a portion is missing. The data contain about 150,000 clones, around 82% of them singletons. Sample: PBMCs. The source is a woman between 45 and 65 years old in good health and CMV-seropositive.

The rearrangement joins TRBV4-1 to TRBJ1-5, with D possibly being TRBD1 (5 bases). The germline CDR1 and CDR2 sequences are MGHRA and YSYEKL. The V end lost 1 base, the J end lost 3 bases, and 10 bases lay between the germline ends. The CDR3 extends over 15 amino acids. The CDR3 spells CASSQVQGDNQPQHF. The CDR3 nucleotides are TGCGCCAGCAGCCAAGTGCAAGGGGACAATCAGCCCCAGCATTTT.

This chain uses TRBV18 with TRBJ1-1, with a weak D call TRBD1 (5 bases). CDR3 length equals 14 residues. Germline assignment: CDR1 KGHSH and CDR2 LQKENI. The V gene lost 3 bases and the J gene lost 5 bases, with 13 bases spanning the gap. CDR3 loop: CASSPKQVETEAFF. The DNA for the CDR3 is TGTGCCAGCTCACCGAAACAGGTAGAAACTGAAGCTTTCTTT.

The gene calls are TRBV29-1 and TRBJ1-1; 9 bases map to TRBD1. This CDR3 spans 14 amino acids. The V segment lost 2 bases and the J segment 4 bases; nucleotides outside the gene matches: 5. CDR1 and CDR2 (germline): SQVTM, ANQGSEA. CDR3 sequence (DNA): TGCAGCGTTGAAAGTCGGACAGGGGCCACTGAAGCTTTCTTT. This sequence encodes CSVESRTGATEAFF.

This chain connects TRBV4-2 to TRBJ2-7, with 8 nucleotides matching TRBD2. V shed 2 bases, J shed 2 bases, and the junction held 5 bases outside the gene matches. Germline loops: CDR1 LGHNA, CDR2 YNFKEQ. The CDR3 length is 15 residues. The CDR3, as DNA: TGTGCCAGCAGCCAATCAGCGGGGGAGGCCTACGAGCAGTACTTC. It translates to CASSQSAGEAYEQYF.

The rearrangement uses TRBV7-2 and TRBJ1-1; D is undetermined. The CDR3 has 13 amino acids. Trimming pared 9 bases from V and 1 base from J, leaving 12 bases between. CDR1 is SGHTA and CDR2 is FQGNSA in the germline V gene. The CDR3 is CASTREWNTEAFF. In DNA form, the CDR3 reads TGTGCCAGTACTCGGGAGTGGAACACTGAAGCTTTCTTT. The full variable domain, rest sourced from reference TRBV7-2 and TRBJ1-1, is GAGVSQSPSNKVTEKGKDVELRCDPISGHTALYWYRQSLGQGLEFLIYFQGNSAPDKSGLPSDRFSAERTGGSVSTLTIQRTQQEDSAVYLCASTREWNTEAFFGQGTRLTVV.

Comment on this clone: Different DNA sequences within this sample yield the same CDR3. The V gene is TRBV25-1, the J gene TRBJ1-2, with 9 bases identical to TRBD1. Per the germline V gene, CDR1 is MGHDK and CDR2 is SYGVNS. The ends lost 8 bases at V and 2 bases at J; junction bases unmatched: 3. The CDR3 is 13 residues long. CDR3 DNA: TGTGCCAGCGAAGGACAGGGGAACTATGGCTACACCTTC. It specifies CASEGQGNYGYTF.

A single count supports this clone. This chain joins TRBV13 and TRBJ2-1, with D possibly matching TRBD2 (5 bases). Germline V gives CDR1 PRHDT, CDR2 FYEKMQ (reference sequence). The CDR3 covers 14 residues. The germline V and J ends were trimmed by 5 bases and 0 bases, with 8 bases remaining between them. CDR3 protein: CASSPRGSYNEQFF. CDR3 DNA sequence: TGTGCCAGCAGCCCCCGGGGCTCCTACAATGAGCAGTTCTTC.

In this sample, this clone turned up once. The chain is built from TRBV11-2 and TRBJ1-6, with 7 bases matching TRBD1. Germline loops: CDR1 SGHAT, CDR2 FQNNGV. J gave up 8 bases and V 3 bases, and 10 bases lay outside the gene matches. The CDR3 sequence is 16 residues long. The CDR3 coding sequence is TGTGCCAGCAGCTTCACAGGGGCGCGAGGGCATTCACCCCTCCACTTT. It translates to CASSFTGARGHSPLHF.

The chain couples TRBV12-5 to TRBJ1-4; TRBD1 matches at 10 bases. Germline V gives CDR1 LGHNT, CDR2 FRNRAP. The V and J ends lost 6 bases and 6 bases, in that order; junction bases with no gene match: 4. The CDR3 totals 14 residues. The CDR3 DNA sequence: TGTGCTAGTGGACCCGGGACAGGGGATGAAAAACTGTTTTTT. As protein: CASGPGTGDEKLFF.

The V and J genes are TRBV6-1 and TRBJ1-5, with D unresolved. The V end lost 1 base, the J end lost 4 bases, and 11 bases lay between the germline ends. This CDR3 region has 15 residues. Germline assignment: CDR1 MNHNS and CDR2 SASEGT. The CDR3 DNA reads as TGTGCCAGCAGTGAAGGGTCGCTACCGAATCAGCCCCAGCATTTT. Translating gives CASSEGSLPNQPQHF.

The chain is built from TRBV12-5 and TRBJ1-1; 8 positions agree with TRBD1. Germline V CDR1 and CDR2: LGHNT, FRNRAP. This CDR3 has 15 amino acids. J lost 3 bases, V lost 5 bases, and 8 bases had no gene match. Here the CDR3 DNA reads TGTGCTAGTGGTCCTCGGACAGGGCAAGACACTGAAGCTTTCTTT. Amino acids: CASGPRTGQDTEAFF.

The chain combines TRBV2 with TRBJ2-5; 7 bases line up with TRBD2. The DNA end is a closer match to TRBJ2-7, so the J assignment may be wrong. CDR3 length: 14 amino acids. Germline assignment: CDR1 SNHLY and CDR2 FYNNEI. The CDR3 is CASKGRENSYEQYF. The CDR3 region has the DNA TGTGCCAGCAAGGGGAGGGAGAACTCCTACGAGCAGTACTTC.

This clone was counted only a few times. V gene TRBV11-2 combines with J gene TRBJ1-6; tentatively, D is TRBD1 (6 bases). V lost 4 bases to trimming and J lost 12 bases, with 16 bases between them. The CDR3 contains 14 residues. Per germline, CDR1 SGHAT and CDR2 FQNNGV. This CDR3 is CASSSDRTRGPLHF. The CDR3 bases are TGTGCCAGCAGCTCCGACAGGACCCGGGGACCCCTCCACTTT.

The chain links TRBV5-5 to TRBJ2-7; D is ambiguous. V dropped 3 bases and J dropped 6 bases, with 13 bases sitting between them. Germline CDR1 reads SGHKS; CDR2 reads YYEKEE (reference sequence). This CDR3 is built from 13 residues. CDR3 bases: TGTGCCAGCAGCTCCACAACCGGGTCCGAGCAGTACTTC. Its protein product is CASSSTTGSEQYF.

The chain carries TRBV2 and TRBJ1-5, with 8 bases aligning to TRBD1. Germline CDR1 and CDR2: SNHLY and FYNNEI. The CDR3 length is 14 residues. Trimming at V came to 3 bases and at J to 10 bases, leaving 8 bases not matched to a gene. As DNA, the CDR3 is TGTGCCAGCAGTGATGGTACAGGGGGTAATCCCCAGCATTTT. Protein product: CASSDGTGGNPQHF.

The rearrangement joins TRBV10-2 to TRBJ2-5, with TRBD2 matching over 10 bases. The CDR3 covers 17 residues. Germline trimming cut 3 bases from V and 5 bases from J; bases unmatched to any gene: 12. Germline V lookup: CDR1 WSHSY, CDR2 SAAADI. The CDR3 here is CASSDPLRLAGEETQYF. CDR3 sequence (DNA): TGCGCCAGCAGTGACCCTCTCCGGCTAGCGGGGGAGGAGACCCAGTACTTC.

V and J are TRBV6-5 and TRBJ1-2; D is unresolved. Germline V gene lookup returns CDR1 MNHEY and CDR2 SVGAGI. The CDR3 contains 12 residues. V lost 2 bases, J lost 4 bases, and 5 bases lay in between. As DNA, the CDR3 is TGTGCCAGCAGTTACGGGAGCTATGGCTACACCTTC. Translating gives CASSYGSYGYTF.

The chain carries TRBV9 and TRBJ2-1; 9 bases map to TRBD1. The CDR3 length is 17 residues. Trimming at V came to 0 bases and at J to 1 base, leaving 5 bases not matched to a gene. Per germline, CDR1 SGDLS and CDR2 YYNGEE. As DNA, the CDR3 is TGTGCCAGCAGCGTAGCAGGGACAGGGATATCCTACAATGAGCAGTTCTTC. Protein sequence: CASSVAGTGISYNEQFF.

The chain recombines TRBV6-1 with TRBJ1-1, with a weak D call TRBD1 (5 bases). The CDR3 sequence is 13 residues long. The germline V gene has CDR1 MNHNS and CDR2 SASEGT. With 4 bases removed from V and 4 bases from J, the gap between germline ends came to 10 bases. The CDR3: CASSVWGLTEAFF. For the CDR3, the DNA is TGTGCCAGCAGTGTGTGGGGACTCACTGAAGCTTTCTTT.

The rearrangement links TRBV7-8 to TRBJ2-3; 9 nucleotides line up with TRBD2. The germline V gene encodes CDR1 SGHVS and CDR2 FQNEAQ. The V and J ends lost 6 bases and 6 bases, in that order; junction bases with no gene match: 7. The CDR3 loop spans 14 amino acids. CDR3 loop: CASRSGLALDTQYF. In nucleotides, the CDR3 is TGTGCCAGCAGGTCGGGACTAGCTTTGGATACGCAGTATTTT.

The rearrangement links TRBV5-1 to TRBJ1-1; TRBD1 might be the D (5 bases). Germline loops: CDR1 SGHRS, CDR2 YFSETQ. Trimming took off 4 bases at V and 5 bases at J, with 12 bases between the two ends. The CDR3 is made up of 13 amino acids. The CDR3 loop is CASSAGGVTEAFF. The CDR3 coding sequence is TGCGCCAGCAGCGCGGGGGGGGTGACTGAAGCTTTCTTT.

This clone was detected once. The chain joins TRBV25-1 to TRBJ2-5; a possible D gene is TRBD2 (6 bases). The DNA end is a closer match to TRBJ2-7, so the J assignment may be wrong. The CDR3 has 14 residues. Germline assignment: CDR1 MGHDK and CDR2 SYGVNS. The CDR3 loop reads CASSEGGGSYEQYF. The CDR3 bases are TGTGCCAGCAGTGAAGGCGGAGGGAGCTACGAGCAGTACTTC.

V and J are TRBV11-2 and TRBJ2-3; TRBD1 is a possible D gene (6 bases). V dropped 2 bases and J dropped 3 bases, with 12 bases sitting between them. This CDR3 region has 15 residues. The germline CDR1 and CDR2 sequences are SGHAT and FQNNGV. This CDR3 is CASSLQTGSTDTQYF. CDR3 nucleotides: TGTGCCAGCAGCTTACAAACAGGGAGTACAGATACGCAGTATTTT.

This clone was seen once. The junction shows a germline mismatch at one end, possibly a read error. The rearrangement uses TRBV7-9 and TRBJ2-1, with 9 bases fitting TRBD2. Germline V gene lookup returns CDR1 SEHNR and CDR2 FQNEAQ (reference sequence). CDR3 length: 16 residues. In DNA, the CDR3 is TGTTCCAGCAGCGACCAGCGGGGGGAATCCTACAATGAGCAGTTCTTC. It encodes CSSSDQRGESYNEQFF.

In its sample, this clone was seen once. The rearrangement uses TRBV4-3 and TRBJ1-2; no reliable D call. V lost 0 bases and J 4 bases, leaving 18 bases between the germline ends. The germline CDR1 and CDR2 sequences are LGHNA and YSLEER. There are 17 residues in the CDR3. The CDR3 coding sequence is TGCGCCAGCAGCCAAGAGTTCCCTACCTATCGGGGCTATGGCTACACCTTC. Translation: CASSQEFPTYRGYGYTF.

The J gene is TRBJ1-4, the V gene TRBV5-1; 12 bases match TRBD1. The CDR3 has 14 amino acids. Germline CDR1 and CDR2: SGHRS and YFSETQ. J lost 10 bases, V lost 4 bases, and 5 bases had no gene match. CDR3 coding DNA: TGCGCCAGCAGCCAGGGACAGGGGGCCGGAAAACTGTTTTTT. Translation: CASSQGQGAGKLFF.

The chain has TRBV11-2 and TRBJ2-3; TRBD2 matches at 7 bases. With V trimmed by 5 bases and J by 0 bases, 5 bases remained unmatched. This CDR3 spans 15 amino acids. The germline V gene has CDR1 SGHAT and CDR2 FQNNGV. The CDR3 reads CASSPLAVSTDTQYF. CDR3 DNA: TGTGCCAGCAGCCCCCTAGCGGTTAGCACAGATACGCAGTATTTT.

The gene calls are TRBV9 and TRBJ1-2, with 7 bases fitting TRBD1. Per the germline V gene, CDR1 is SGDLS and CDR2 is YYNGEE. CDR3 length equals 13 residues. The junction had 4 bases not matched to a gene; V was cut back by 4 bases and J by 4 bases. The CDR3 spells CASSLQGSYGYTF. CDR3 coding DNA: TGTGCCAGCAGCTTACAGGGGTCCTATGGCTACACCTTC.

This clone has more than one count but fewer than ten. The chain recombines TRBV18 with TRBJ1-2, with D perhaps TRBD1 (6 bases). With 4 bases removed from V and 4 bases from J, the gap between germline ends came to 13 bases. Germline V CDR1 and CDR2: KGHSH, LQKENI. The length of the CDR3 is 14 residues. The CDR3 DNA reads TGTGCCAGCTCACAAGGGGACAACTTCTATGGCTACACCTTC. This codes for CASSQGDNFYGYTF.

The chain carries TRBV6-1 and TRBJ1-2; possibly TRBD1 for D (6 bases). V was trimmed by 6 bases and J by 6 bases, leaving 14 bases between them. CDR1 and CDR2 from the germline V gene are MNHNS and SASEGT. The CDR3 covers 13 residues. CDR3 bases: TGTGCCAGCAGGATTACAGGGCGGGATGGCTACACCTTC. Amino acid sequence: CASRITGRDGYTF.